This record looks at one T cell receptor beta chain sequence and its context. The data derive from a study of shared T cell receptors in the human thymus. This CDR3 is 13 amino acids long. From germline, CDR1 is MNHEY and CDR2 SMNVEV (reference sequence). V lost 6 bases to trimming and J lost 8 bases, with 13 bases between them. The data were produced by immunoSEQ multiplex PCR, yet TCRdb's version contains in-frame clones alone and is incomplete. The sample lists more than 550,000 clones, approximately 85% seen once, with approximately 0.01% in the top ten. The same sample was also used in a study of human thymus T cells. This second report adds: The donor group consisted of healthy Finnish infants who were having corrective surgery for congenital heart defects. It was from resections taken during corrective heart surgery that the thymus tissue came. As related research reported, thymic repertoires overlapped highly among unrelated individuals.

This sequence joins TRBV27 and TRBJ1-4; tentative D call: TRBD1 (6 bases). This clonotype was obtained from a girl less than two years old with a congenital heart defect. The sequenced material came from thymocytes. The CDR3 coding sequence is TGTGCCAGCAGCGGTTACAGGGACGAAAAACTGTTTTTT. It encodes CASSGYRDEKLFF.